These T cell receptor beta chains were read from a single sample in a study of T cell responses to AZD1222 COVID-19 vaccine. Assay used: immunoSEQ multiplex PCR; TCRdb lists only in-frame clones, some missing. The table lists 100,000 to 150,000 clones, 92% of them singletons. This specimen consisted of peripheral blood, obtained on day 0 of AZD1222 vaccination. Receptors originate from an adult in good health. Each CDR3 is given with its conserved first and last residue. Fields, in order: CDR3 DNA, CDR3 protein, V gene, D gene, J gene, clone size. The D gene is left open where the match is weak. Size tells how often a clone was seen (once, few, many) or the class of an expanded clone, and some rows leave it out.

TGTGCCAGCTCAACCGGGGGGAACACTGAAGCTTTCTTT | CASSTGGNTEAFF | TRBV18 | - | TRBJ1-1 | -
TGCGCCAGTAATAGCGGGGGGGCAGATACGCAGTATTTT | CASNSGGADTQYF | TRBV10-2 | TRBD2 | TRBJ2-3 | -
TGTGCCAGCAGCTTAAGGGGAGGAGCGGGAGTCACTTATACGCAGTATTTT | CASSLRGGAGVTYTQYF | TRBV7-2 | TRBD2 | TRBJ2-3 | -
TGTGCCAGTAGTCTAACTAGCGGACTCTACAATGAGCAGTTCTTC | CASSLTSGLYNEQFF | TRBV19 | TRBD2 | TRBJ2-1 | -
TGTGCCAGTAGTGCCCGACAGGGTGTAGGCTACACCTTC | CASSARQGVGYTF | TRBV19 | TRBD1 | TRBJ1-2 | -
TGTGCCAGCAGCTTGCTCGTTCGTTCGGCGAGCTATGGCTACACCTTC | CASSLLVRSASYGYTF | TRBV5-4 | - | TRBJ1-2 | -
TGTGCCAGCAGCGTGGACAGGAACACCGGGGAGCTGTTTTTT | CASSVDRNTGELFF | TRBV2 | - | TRBJ2-2 | once
TGTGCCAGTAGTCCGACGGGAGGAGATCAGCCCCAGCATTTT | CASSPTGGDQPQHF | TRBV19 | - | TRBJ1-5 | -
TGCGCCAGCGGGGGTTCCGGGACAGGACGGAATGAGCAGTTCTTC | CASGGSGTGRNEQFF | TRBV10-1 | TRBD1 | TRBJ2-1 | -
TGTGCCAGCAGTGACGGACAGGGCTCGGTGGATGAAAAACTGTTTTTT | CASSDGQGSVDEKLFF | TRBV25-1 | TRBD1 | TRBJ1-4 | once